Following are 15 T cell receptor beta chains from one sample sequenced in a study of cytomegalovirus exposure and HLA in healthy donors. PCR primers comprised 60 Vbeta and 13 Jbeta primers. Profiling relied on immunoSEQ multiplex PCR, and the TCRdb table lists in-frame clones only, not all of them. The sample consists of some 160,000 clones, approximately 9% of them appearing once. What was sequenced was PBMCs. The receptors originated from a male donor in good health and CMV-seronegative.

J is TRBJ1-1 and V is TRBV5-4; TRBD1 is a possible D gene (6 bases). The CDR3 runs 13 residues. V shed 3 bases and J shed 4 bases, with 10 bases lying between them. The germline V gene has CDR1 SGHNT and CDR2 YYREEE (reference sequence). The CDR3 here is CASSSGTPTEAFF. CDR3 bases: TGTGCCAGCAGCTCTGGGACACCCACTGAAGCTTTCTTT.

This rearrangement joins TRBV28 to TRBJ2-5, with 15 nucleotides matching TRBD2. The CDR3 length is 16 residues. Losses at the gene ends were 5 bases for V and 4 bases for J; bases not matched to a gene: 5. Germline CDR1 MDHEN, CDR2 SYDVKM. The CDR3 loop is CASSRRTSGRGETQYF. As DNA, the CDR3 is TGTGCCAGCAGTCGACGGACTAGCGGGAGGGGAGAGACCCAGTACTTC.

The rearrangement joins TRBV28 to TRBJ2-5, with D perhaps TRBD1 (7 bases). Germline V gives CDR1 MDHEN, CDR2 SYDVKM. Trimming took 2 bases from V and 4 from J, leaving 20 bases between them. The CDR3 runs 17 residues. The CDR3 protein is CASSLEGGGTDRETQYF. CDR3 DNA sequence: TGTGCCAGCAGTTTAGAAGGGGGCGGGACGGATAGAGAGACCCAGTACTTC. The full variable domain, completed using reference TRBV28 and TRBJ2-5, is DVKVTQSSRYLVKRTGEKVFLECVQDMDHENMFWYRQDPGLGLRLIYFSYDVKMKEKGDIPEGYSVSREKKERFSLILESASTNQTSMYLCASSLEGGGTDRETQYFGPGTRLLVL.

V gene TRBV7-2 combines with J gene TRBJ2-2; 8 bases align to TRBD1. Losses at the gene ends were 5 bases for V and 4 bases for J; bases not matched to a gene: 9. Per germline, CDR1 SGHTA and CDR2 FQGNSA. CDR3 length: 16 residues. Written as DNA, the CDR3 is TGTGCCAGCAGCCCCGCCCGACAGGGGAGCACCGGGGAGCTGTTTTTT. It yields the protein CASSPARQGSTGELFF.

The V and J genes are TRBV29-1 and TRBJ2-3; maybe TRBD1 (6 bases). The CDR3 has 13 amino acids. CDR1 is SQVTM, CDR2 ANQGSEA, per germline. Trimming left V 3 bases short and J 2 bases short, with 9 bases between. The CDR3 DNA is TGCAGCGTTGACAGGGGATACACAGATACGCAGTATTTT. It translates to CSVDRGYTDTQYF.

The gene calls are TRBV11-2 and TRBJ2-7; maybe TRBD1 (6 bases). From germline, CDR1 is SGHAT and CDR2 FQNNGV. The V end lost 1 base, the J end lost 0 bases, and 13 bases lay between the germline ends. The CDR3 consists of 16 residues. The CDR3 reads CASSLGHRESSYEQYF. CDR3 nucleotide sequence: TGTGCCAGCAGCTTAGGTCACAGGGAGAGCTCCTACGAGCAGTACTTC.

This clone was seen a few times. The rearrangement joins TRBV6-1 to TRBJ2-7; TRBD1 is a possible D gene (6 bases). Germline V CDR1 and CDR2: MNHNS, SASEGT. CDR3 length: 13 amino acids. V dropped 4 bases and J dropped 2 bases, with 9 bases sitting between them. In nucleotides, the CDR3 is TGTGCCAGCAGTGTGGGGGCCACCTACGAGCAGTACTTC. Translated, it gives CASSVGATYEQYF.

The chain recombines TRBV25-1 with TRBJ1-1; D is perhaps TRBD1 (5 bases). The CDR3 is made up of 13 amino acids. The germline CDR1 and CDR2 sequences are MGHDK and SYGVNS. Trimming took 8 bases from V and 5 from J, leaving 15 bases between them. CDR3 in amino acids: CASGPGGETEAFF. Written as DNA, the CDR3 is TGTGCCAGCGGACCTGGAGGGGAAACTGAAGCTTTCTTT.

This clone was seen only a few times. The chain combines TRBV5-1 with TRBJ2-5, with a weak D call TRBD1 (6 bases). Trimming took 2 bases from V and 1 from J, leaving 9 bases between them. Germline CDR1 and CDR2: SGHRS and YFSETQ. The CDR3 contains 14 residues. CDR3 nucleotide sequence: TGCGCCAGCAGCTTAACAGGGAGCCAAGAGACCCAGTACTTC. Encoded protein: CASSLTGSQETQYF.

This CDR3 is CASSLGQSTDTQYF. CDR3 sequence (DNA): TGTGCCAGTAGTTTGGGACAGTCCACAGATACGCAGTATTTT. The chain joins TRBV19 to TRBJ2-3, with 7 bases fitting TRBD1. The germline gives CDR1 LNHDA, CDR2 SQIVND (reference sequence). J gave up 2 bases and V 5 bases, and 4 bases lay outside the gene matches. The CDR3 loop spans 14 amino acids.

Only a few counts were recorded for this clone. The J gene is TRBJ2-2, the V gene TRBV9; 8 bases map to TRBD1. In germline, CDR1 is SGDLS, CDR2 YYNGEE. Trimming removed 2 bases from V and 7 bases from J; junction bases left unmatched: 10. The CDR3 is 16 amino acids. The CDR3 here is CASSVSWGTGHGELFF. CDR3 DNA: TGTGCCAGCAGCGTCTCCTGGGGGACAGGCCACGGGGAGCTGTTTTTT.

Comments on this clone: The same CDR3 is also encoded by other DNA sequences in this sample. The chain couples TRBV6-6 to TRBJ1-5, with TRBD1 matching 7 bases. The CDR3 contains 13 residues. V trimming: 8 bases; J trimming: 3 bases; junction bases outside the gene matches: 4. Germline loops: CDR1 MNHNY, CDR2 SVGAGI (reference sequence). Here the CDR3 reads CASAGQINQPQHF. The CDR3 DNA sequence: TGTGCCAGCGCGGGACAGATCAATCAGCCCCAGCATTTT.

The J gene is TRBJ2-1, the V gene TRBV6-5; D ambiguous. This CDR3 comprises 16 residues. V lost 0 bases and J lost 1, with 10 bases in between. Germline values: CDR1 MNHEY, CDR2 SVGAGI. CDR3 sequence (DNA): TGTGCCAGCAGTTACTCGATGGCATTATCCTACAATGAGCAGTTCTTC. Residues: CASSYSMALSYNEQFF.

This clone was observed a handful of times. The chain uses TRBV4-1 and TRBJ2-7; 11 positions agree with TRBD1. V shed 4 bases, J shed 7 bases, and the junction held 9 bases outside the gene matches. This CDR3 comprises 15 residues. CDR1 and CDR2 from the germline V gene are MGHRA and YSYEKL. The DNA for the CDR3 is TGCGCCAGCAGCCTTGGACAGGGGGCGACCGGGGAGCAGTACTTC. Protein sequence: CASSLGQGATGEQYF.

CDR3 sequence: CASSSRGEYYEQYF. The CDR3 DNA follows: TGTGCCAGCAGTTCCCGGGGAGAATACTACGAGCAGTACTTC. The rearrangement uses TRBV6-6 and TRBJ2-7; possible D gene TRBD2, 5 bases. There are 14 residues in the CDR3. Germline V gene lookup returns CDR1 MNHNY and CDR2 SVGAGI (reference sequence). Trimming cost V 4 bases and J 3 bases, with 13 bases left between them.